Listed below are T cell receptor beta chains from one sample, sequenced in a study of graft-versus-host responses after intestinal transplantation. The protocol was immunoSEQ multiplex PCR, while the TCRdb copy is restricted to in-frame clones and leaves out a portion. The table lists more than 100,000 clones, around 93% of them singletons, with 0.09% to 0.15% in the top ten. No antigen is known for these receptors. Sequencing used unstimulated CD4+ T cells sorted from spleen or lymph node cells, obtained before intestinal transplant. The origin of the receptors is a human donor who received an intestinal transplant. Each CDR3 is given with its conserved first and last residue. The order of the fields is V gene, clone size, J gene, D gene, CDR3 DNA, CDR3 protein. A D gene is named only where the DNA matches it firmly. Clone size is stated in some rows and not others, as once, few, many or a class when expanded.

V: TRBV2; size: -; J: TRBJ2-3; D: -; DNA: TGTGCCAGCGAGCGGGACAGAGCAGGGGATACGCAGTATTTT; CDR3: CASERDRAGDTQYF
V: TRBV9; size: -; J: TRBJ1-1; D: -; DNA: TGTGCCAGCAGCGCCATAGGAAGGGGGTCGAACACTGAAGCTTTCTTT; CDR3: CASSAIGRGSNTEAFF
V: TRBV25-1; size: -; J: TRBJ2-4; D: TRBD2; DNA: TGTGCCAGCAGTGAGGAACTAGCGGGAGGAGGGGCCAAAAACATTCAGTACTTC; CDR3: CASSEELAGGGAKNIQYF
V: TRBV2; size: -; J: TRBJ2-7; D: TRBD2; DNA: TGTGCCAGCAGTCAAACTAGCGGGAGAAGTTACGAGCAGTACTTC; CDR3: CASSQTSGRSYEQYF
V: TRBV9; size: -; J: TRBJ2-3; D: -; DNA: TGTGCCAGCAGCGTAGATCTGGGGACAGATACGCAGTATTTT; CDR3: CASSVDLGTDTQYF
V: TRBV2; size: -; J: TRBJ1-2; D: TRBD1; DNA: TGTGCCAGCAGAAAGGACAGGGCTCAGATTGGCTACACCTTC; CDR3: CASRKDRAQIGYTF
V: TRBV6-6; size: -; J: TRBJ1-1; D: -; DNA: TGTGCCAGCAGTGCGTACTTTATGAACACTGAAGCTTTCTTT; CDR3: CASSAYFMNTEAFF
V: TRBV5-1; size: -; J: TRBJ2-1; D: -; DNA: TGCGCCAGCGTCGGACAGCGCAGTTCCTACAATGAGCAGTTCTTC; CDR3: CASVGQRSSYNEQFF
V: TRBV5-6; size: -; J: TRBJ2-7; D: -; DNA: TGTGCCAGCAGCTTGTTAGGGGTTCTTGGATACGAGCAGTACTTC; CDR3: CASSLLGVLGYEQYF
V: TRBV18; size: -; J: TRBJ2-7; D: TRBD1; DNA: TGTGCCAGCTCACCACTGGGACAGGGGGGCTACGAGCAGTACTTC; CDR3: CASSPLGQGGYEQYF
V: TRBV5-1; size: -; J: TRBJ1-2; D: -; DNA: TGCGCCAGCAAAATTTCGGGCTATGGCTACACCTTC; CDR3: CASKISGYGYTF
V: TRBV6-4; size: -; J: TRBJ2-1; D: -; DNA: TGTGCCAGCAGCCGCACGGACAGTAACAATGAGCAGTTCTTC; CDR3: CASSRTDSNNEQFF
V: TRBV28; size: -; J: TRBJ2-3; D: -; DNA: TGTGCCAGCAGTTCCGGGAGCACAGATACGCAGTATTTT; CDR3: CASSSGSTDTQYF
V: TRBV12-5; size: -; J: TRBJ1-1; D: -; DNA: TGTGCTAGTGCCCCACTGGACACTGAAGCTTTCTTT; CDR3: CASAPLDTEAFF
V: TRBV28; size: -; J: TRBJ2-1; D: -; DNA: TGTGCCTGCTTCACCGCGTACAATGAGCAGTTCTTC; CDR3: CACFTAYNEQFF
V: TRBV18; size: -; J: TRBJ2-4; D: TRBD2; DNA: TGTGCCAGCTCACCGAGACTAGCGGGGGGGCTAGCCAAAAACATTCAGTACTTC; CDR3: CASSPRLAGGLAKNIQYF
V: TRBV9; size: -; J: TRBJ1-1; D: -; DNA: TGTGCCAGCAGCGTAGGAAAAGAGAACACTGAAGCTTTCTTT; CDR3: CASSVGKENTEAFF
V: TRBV11-2; size: -; J: TRBJ2-5; D: -; DNA: TGTGCCAGCAGCTTAGGGAAGGAGACCCAGTACTTC; CDR3: CASSLGKETQYF
V: TRBV29-1; size: -; J: TRBJ2-3; D: -; DNA: TGCAGCGTTGAAGTCGGGTCAGATACGCAGTATTTT; CDR3: CSVEVGSDTQYF
V: TRBV30; size: -; J: TRBJ2-4; D: -; DNA: TGTGCCTGGAGTTTGAGCGGCTCTGTTAAAAACATTCAGTACTTC; CDR3: CAWSLSGSVKNIQYF
V: TRBV28; size: -; J: TRBJ1-2; D: TRBD1; DNA: TGTGCCACACTACAGGGGGCGCGGGGCTACACCTTC; CDR3: CATLQGARGYTF
V: TRBV30; size: -; J: TRBJ2-1; D: TRBD2; DNA: TGTGCCTGGATTGGGACTAGCGGGAGTGGTGAGCAGTTCTTC; CDR3: CAWIGTSGSGEQFF
V: TRBV7-9; size: once; J: TRBJ1-4; D: TRBD1; DNA: TGTGCCAGCAGCTATGGAACCGGGACAGGGCGTTCGGCTAATGAAAAACTGTTTTTT; CDR3: CASSYGTGTGRSANEKLFF
V: TRBV18; size: -; J: TRBJ1-3; D: -; DNA: TGTGCCAGCTCACCACAGTCGCGATCCCATTCTGGAAACACCATATATTTT; CDR3: CASSPQSRSHSGNTIYF
V: TRBV6-1; size: -; J: TRBJ1-2; D: TRBD1; DNA: TGTGCCAGCACCCGACAGGGATATGGCTACACCTTC; CDR3: CASTRQGYGYTF
V: TRBV9; size: -; J: TRBJ2-1; D: -; DNA: TGTGCCAGCAGCGTAGAGCTGACCTCCTACAATGAGCAGTTCTTC; CDR3: CASSVELTSYNEQFF
V: TRBV7-8; size: -; J: TRBJ1-5; D: -; DNA: TGTGCCAGCAGCTTAGCGCGCAGACAGGACAATAGCAATCAGCCCCAGCATTTT; CDR3: CASSLARRQDNSNQPQHF
V: TRBV11-2; size: -; J: TRBJ2-5; D: -; DNA: TGTGCCAGCAGCTCCTCATTCGGTCCTCAGTACTTC; CDR3: CASSSSFGPQYF
V: TRBV7-9; size: once; J: TRBJ1-3; D: -; DNA: TGTGCCAGCTCCTCGACCTCTGGAAACACCATATATTTT; CDR3: CASSSTSGNTIYF
V: TRBV5-4; size: -; J: TRBJ1-5; D: -; DNA: TGTGCCAGCAGCATTAAAGATCAGCCCCAGCATTTT; CDR3: CASSIKDQPQHF
V: TRBV5-1; size: -; J: TRBJ2-7; D: TRBD2; DNA: TGCGCCAGCAGCTCTGGACTAGCGGAAGGCTACGAGCAGTACTTC; CDR3: CASSSGLAEGYEQYF
V: TRBV14; size: -; J: TRBJ2-7; D: -; DNA: TGTGCCAGCAGCCCAGGCTACGAGCAGTACTTC; CDR3: CASSPGYEQYF
V: TRBV20-1; size: -; J: TRBJ2-1; D: TRBD2; DNA: TGCAGTGCGGGGGGGGTCAATGAGCAGTTCTTC; CDR3: CSAGGVNEQFF
V: TRBV7-9; size: -; J: TRBJ1-1; D: TRBD1; DNA: TGTGCCAGCAGCCCCCGGACAGGGATGAACACTGAAGCTTTCTTT; CDR3: CASSPRTGMNTEAFF
V: TRBV27; size: -; J: TRBJ1-1; D: -; DNA: TGTGCCAGCAGTTTATATCAGGGCTTTGCCACTGAAGCTTTCTTT; CDR3: CASSLYQGFATEAFF
V: TRBV7-9; size: -; J: TRBJ2-1; D: TRBD2; DNA: TGTGCCAGCAGCTTAGAGGGAGCGGGAAGTCCCTACAATGAGCAGTTCTTC; CDR3: CASSLEGAGSPYNEQFF
V: TRBV7-3; size: -; J: TRBJ2-3; D: -; DNA: TGTGCCAGCAGCTTAATGGCGGGGCGGGATACGCAGTATTTT; CDR3: CASSLMAGRDTQYF
V: TRBV5-1; size: once; J: TRBJ2-5; D: -; DNA: TGCGCCAGCAGCTTGGGCCCCCTGGAGACCCAGTACTTC; CDR3: CASSLGPLETQYF
V: TRBV28; size: -; J: TRBJ2-1; D: -; DNA: TGTGCCAGCAGTGTCGGAGGGGAGAATGAGCAGTTCTTC; CDR3: CASSVGGENEQFF
V: TRBV28; size: -; J: TRBJ1-2; D: TRBD1; DNA: TGTGCCAGCAGACAGCCGGGACAGGGATTTGGCTACACCTTC; CDR3: CASRQPGQGFGYTF
V: TRBV28; size: -; J: TRBJ2-4; D: -; DNA: TGTGCCAGCAGTTCCGACTACTCCCCGTACTTC; CDR3: CASSSDYSPYF